The 3 T cell receptor beta chains below all came from one sample that was sequenced in a study of blood T cells in healthy people across ages. PCR was performed a second time for about 6 to 12 cycles using a sample-barcoded 5' primer and a J-beta primer mix. MiXCR was run by TCRdb on the 5' RACE reads, yielding one entry per CDR3 protein. Of roughly 1,500,000 distinct CDR3 sequences listed, about 31% are singletons. Sample: blood. These receptors were obtained from a woman in her 30s in good health.

The chain couples TRBV11-2 to TRBJ2-7, with 8 bases lining up with TRBD1. TRBJ2-5 matches the DNA end more closely, so the J call is doubtful. CDR1 and CDR2 (germline): SGHAT, FQNNGV. The CDR3 length is 13 residues. The CDR3 coding sequence is TGTGCCAGCAGCACCAGGGGGCTAGAGACCCAGTACTTC. This encodes CASSTRGLETQYF.

This clonotype has only a few counts. One end of the junction varies from germline; a read error may be responsible. This chain uses TRBV7-2 with TRBJ2-3; 10 bases align to TRBD2. The germline V gene encodes CDR1 SGHTA and CDR2 FQGNSA. The CDR3 is 16 residues long. Here the CDR3 reads CASSATGLAVTDMQYF. CDR3 DNA: TGTGCCAGCAGCGCTACCGGACTAGCGGTTACAGATATGCAGTATTTT.

This chain uses TRBV18 with TRBJ2-7; 10 bases fit TRBD1. With V trimmed by 2 bases and J by 5 bases, 12 bases remained unmatched. Per the germline V gene, CDR1 is KGHSH and CDR2 is LQKENI. This CDR3 comprises 17 residues. Here the CDR3 DNA reads TGTGCCAGCTCACCAAGTCGTTCGGGGACAGGGGTTCACGAGCAGTACTTC. This gives the protein CASSPSRSGTGVHEQYF. The full variable domain, its missing parts supplied by reference TRBV18 and TRBJ2-7, is NAGVMQNPRHLVRRRGQEARLRCSPMKGHSHVYWYRQLPEEGLKFMVYLQKENIIDESGMPKERFSAEFPKEGPSILRIQQVVRGDSAAYFCASSPSRSGTGVHEQYFGPGTRLTVT.